A selection of T cell receptor beta chains follows, all from one sample in a study of cytomegalovirus exposure and HLA in healthy donors. Sequenced by immunoSEQ multiplex PCR; TCRdb stores in-frame clones only, minus some. The table shows under 250,000 clones, with roughly 84% occurring only once. Sequenced input: PBMCs. The receptors stem from a woman aged 18-30 years in good health and CMV-seropositive. CDR3s include the opening cysteine and the closing phenylalanine or tryptophan. Each record gives: clone size, V gene, D gene, J gene, CDR3 DNA, CDR3 protein. A D gene is named only where the DNA matches it firmly. The size of a clone is reported for some rows only, either as once, few or many, or as a class for expanded clones.

-	TRBV11-2	TRBD1	TRBJ1-4	TGTGCCAGCAGCTTAAATTCCGGGACAGCCGTTGAAAAACTGTTTTTT	CASSLNSGTAVEKLFF
-	TRBV7-9	-	TRBJ2-1	TGTGCCAGCAGCTCTCTCAATGAGCAGTTCTTC	CASSSLNEQFF
-	TRBV27	TRBD1	TRBJ1-2	TGTGCCAGCAGTTTTGTGGGACAGGGGAACGGCTACACCTTC	CASSFVGQGNGYTF
-	TRBV28	TRBD1	TRBJ2-1	TGTGCCAGCAGCGCAAGACAGGGTGTGAATGAGCAGTTCTTC	CASSARQGVNEQFF
once	TRBV27	-	TRBJ2-7	TGTGCCAGCAGTTTATCGGTAGGGGCGTGGGAGCAGTACTTC	CASSLSVGAWEQYF
-	TRBV7-6	-	TRBJ2-3	TGTGCCAGCAGCTTAGAACAGCAAAATACGCAGTATTTT	CASSLEQQNTQYF
-	TRBV14	-	TRBJ2-6	TGTGCCAGCAGCCCCAGCGCAGGGGCCAACGTCCTGACTTTC	CASSPSAGANVLTF
-	TRBV7-9	-	TRBJ1-2	TGTGCCAGCAGCTTAACAGCCTCCTATGGCTACACCTTC	CASSLTASYGYTF
few	TRBV11-2	-	TRBJ2-3	TGTGCCAGCAGCGCCTATACAGATACGCAGTATTTT	CASSAYTDTQYF
-	TRBV6-4	-	TRBJ2-2	TGTGCCAGCAGCCAGGGGCAGGGCGCAACCGGGGAGCTGTTTTTT	CASSQGQGATGELFF